Below are 4 T cell receptor beta chains sequenced from a single sample in a study of Ad26.COV2.S vaccination and SARS-CoV-2 variants. Some clones are missing from TCRdb's copy, which holds only in-frame ones; the method was immunoSEQ multiplex PCR. The sample includes hundreds of thousands of clones, around 90% of them seen just once. This sample's treatment: around 19 received Ad26.COV2.S at low or high dose, single or two shots; roughly five received placebo; per-sample allocation not given. Samples came from day 63 after the first vaccine or placebo injection. The sequencing here drew on peripheral blood, taken in a trial of Ad26.COV2.S vaccine versus placebo. The source is a person between 18 and 65 years old who received the Ad26.COV2.S COVID-19 vaccine or a placebo.

This clone was detected once. The CDR3 nucleotides read TGTGCCACTGCTGTAGCAGCGGGAGAGACCCAGTACTTC. This gives the protein CATAVAAGETQYF. The chain links TRBV19 to TRBJ2-5, with D possibly being TRBD2 (6 bases). The CDR3 is made up of 13 amino acids. V was cut by 10 bases and J by 4 bases, with 16 bases left in between. Germline V CDR1 and CDR2: LNHDA, SQIVND (reference sequence).

This chain links TRBV4-2 with TRBJ2-7; D unclear. This CDR3 has 12 amino acids. Per germline, CDR1 LGHNA and CDR2 YNFKEQ. Between the trimmed V and J ends, which lost 0 bases and 4 bases, there was a span of 4 bases. The CDR3 coding sequence is TGTGCCAGCAGCCAAGATAGATACGAGCAGTACTTC. Its translation is CASSQDRYEQYF.

The chain links TRBV3-1 (or the pseudogene TRBV3-2) to TRBJ2-1; TRBD1 agrees at 8 bases. Germline V CDR1 and CDR2: LGHDT, YNNKEL (reference sequence). The CDR3 extends over 15 amino acids. V shed 1 base and J 5 bases; nucleotides not matched to a gene: 4. The CDR3 spells CASSQGGRGHNEQFF. CDR3 DNA sequence: TGTGCCAGCAGCCAAGGGGGCAGGGGGCACAATGAGCAGTTCTTC.

This clone has only a few counts. The chain is built from TRBV9 and TRBJ2-7; tentatively, D is TRBD1 (6 bases). V shed 1 base and J shed 2 bases, with 22 bases lying between them. This CDR3 has 18 residues. Germline CDR1 is SGDLS and CDR2 is YYNGEE. CDR3 sequence: CASSVLVSRQVKAYEQYF. As DNA, the CDR3 is TGTGCCAGCAGCGTACTGGTGTCGCGACAGGTGAAAGCCTACGAGCAGTACTTC.